This TCR beta chain was captured by sequencing in a study of blood T cell repertoires in COVID-19. On the study more broadly: There were acute and convalescent COVID-19 samples, and they came from the United States, Italy and Spain. The analysed material was cDNA or gDNA that came from T cells, B-cell-depleted T cells, or PBMCs.

Seattle cases were enrolled at active infection and followed longitudinally. V lost 10 bases and J 2 bases, leaving 20 bases between the germline ends. The CDR3 is 15 residues long. Germline V gives CDR1 MDHEN, CDR2 SYDVKM. This clone was seen a few times. In the original workflow: Amplified reference gene primers provided the basis for estimating nucleated cell counts. The data were produced by immunoSEQ multiplex PCR, yet TCRdb's version contains in-frame clones alone and is incomplete. The D gene and trimming were derived from the DNA, and the V and J assignments and clone size from that table. The table records more than 200,000 clones, roughly 84% of them present only once.

This receptor was obtained from an elderly woman with COVID-19, enrolled during active disease. The chain uses TRBV28 and TRBJ1-1; TRBD1 might be the D (5 bases). Sequenced material: peripheral blood. The CDR3 DNA is TGTGCCACCGGGAGGGTTTGGGGGACCAACACTGAAGCTTTCTTT. This translates into CATGRVWGTNTEAFF.